This TCR beta chain was recovered during a study of T-cell reconstitution after alpha-beta-depleted transplantation in children. This sample's TCRbeta library carried unique molecular identifier barcodes. Using its own MiXCR run on the PCR reads, TCRdb lists one record per CDR3 protein. The sample consists of roughly 300,000 distinct CDR3 sequences, 9.5% to 10% of them appearing once. With V trimmed by 6 bases and J by 5 bases, 8 bases remained unmatched. The CDR3 extends over 14 amino acids. Germline CDR1 DFQATT, CDR2 SNEGSKA (reference sequence). The receptor comes from a human donor who donated a stem cell graft to a child with SCID. The material was PBMCs from the stem cell graft donor, obtained from the stem cell graft. This chain links TRBV20-1 with TRBJ2-3; 10 bases agree with TRBD1. DNA for the CDR3: TGCAGTGCCAGACCTCGGGACAGGGGAGATACGCAGTATTTT. Protein sequence: CSARPRDRGDTQYF.